This T cell receptor beta chain was identified during a study of Graves' ophthalmopathy and Graves' hyperthyroidism. The overall study: At initial diagnosis, peripheral blood was obtained, and this preceded any treatment.

Germline V gene data show CDR1 as MNHNS and CDR2 as SASEGT. CDR3 length equals 12 residues. The V end lost 0 bases, the J end lost 12 bases, and 12 bases lay between the germline ends. This clonotype occurred many times. Certain patients, namely those with other autoimmune diseases, uncontrolled infections, pregnancy or lactation, were excluded. Each diagnosis was determined on the basis of clinical symptoms, serum thyroxine, TRAb, thyroid ultrasound and orbital computed tomography. RNA served as the template for amplifying TCR beta CDR3 regions. HTBI primers were used in a first-round RT-PCR, which preceded a second-round multiplex PCR. A single record per CDR3 protein comes from TCRdb applying MiXCR to the multiplex PCR reads. Counted here are hundreds of thousands of distinct CDR3 sequences, 20% to 25% occurring once; the ten biggest clones make up approximately 7%.

The V call is TRBV6-1, the J call TRBJ2-7, with D possibly called TRBD1 or TRBD2 (6 bases each). The sequence was obtained from a woman between 18 and 29 years old with stable Graves' hyperthyroidism. Some clones in this sample may be carry-over from other donors' samples. Sequenced material: peripheral blood. The chain's CDR3 is CASSEARGRRYF. CDR3 sequence (DNA): TGTGCCAGCAGTGAAGCAAGGGGGAGGCGGTACTTC.